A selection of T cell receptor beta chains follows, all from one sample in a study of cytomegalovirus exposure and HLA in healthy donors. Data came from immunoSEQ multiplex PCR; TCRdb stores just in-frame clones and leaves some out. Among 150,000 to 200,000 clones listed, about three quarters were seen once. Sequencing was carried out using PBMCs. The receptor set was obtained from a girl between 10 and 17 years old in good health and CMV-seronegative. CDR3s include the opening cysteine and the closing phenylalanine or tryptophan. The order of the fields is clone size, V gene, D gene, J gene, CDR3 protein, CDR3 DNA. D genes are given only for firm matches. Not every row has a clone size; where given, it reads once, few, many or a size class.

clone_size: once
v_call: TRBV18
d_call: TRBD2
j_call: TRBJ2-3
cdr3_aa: CASSRRSGGAEDTQYF
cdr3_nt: TGTGCCAGCTCCCGACGTAGCGGGGGGGCCGAAGATACGCAGTATTTT

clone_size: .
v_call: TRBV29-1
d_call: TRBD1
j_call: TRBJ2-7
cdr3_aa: CSVGDRGDYEQYF
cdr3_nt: TGCAGCGTTGGGGACAGGGGGGACTACGAGCAGTACTTC

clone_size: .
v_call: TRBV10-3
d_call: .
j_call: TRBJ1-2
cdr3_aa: CAISESDKGGGYTF
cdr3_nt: TGTGCCATCAGTGAGTCGGACAAGGGTGGTGGCTACACCTTC

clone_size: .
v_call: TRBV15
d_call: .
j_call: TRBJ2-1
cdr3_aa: CATRKGVHVYNEQFF
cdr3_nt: TGTGCCACCAGGAAGGGGGTTCACGTCTACAATGAGCAGTTCTTC

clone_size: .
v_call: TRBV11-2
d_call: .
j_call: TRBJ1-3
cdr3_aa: CASSLRSAGYGNTIYF
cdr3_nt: TGTGCCAGCAGCTTAAGGTCGGCGGGTTATGGAAACACCATATATTTT

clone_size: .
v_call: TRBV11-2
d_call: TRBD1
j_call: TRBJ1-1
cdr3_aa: CASSLAFRYRGKTTEAFF
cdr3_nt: TGTGCCAGCAGCTTAGCTTTCCGATACAGGGGCAAAACCACGGAAGCTTTCTTT

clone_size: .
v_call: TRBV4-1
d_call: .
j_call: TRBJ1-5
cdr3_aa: CASSQDPFSPLSF
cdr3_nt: TGCGCCAGCAGCCAAGATCCCTTCTCCCCCCTGTCTTTT

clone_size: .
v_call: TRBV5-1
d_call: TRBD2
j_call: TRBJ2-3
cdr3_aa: CASRWTSGGASDTQYF
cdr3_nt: TGCGCCAGCAGGTGGACTAGCGGGGGGGCCTCCGATACGCAGTATTTT

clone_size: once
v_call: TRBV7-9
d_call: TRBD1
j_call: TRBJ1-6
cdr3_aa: CASSQGVNSPLHF
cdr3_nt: TGTGCCAGCAGCCAGGGGGTGAATTCACCCCTCCACTTT

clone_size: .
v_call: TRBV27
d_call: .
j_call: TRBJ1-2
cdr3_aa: CASTSSRDFGYTF
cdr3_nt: TGTGCCAGCACCTCAAGCCGGGACTTTGGCTACACCTTC

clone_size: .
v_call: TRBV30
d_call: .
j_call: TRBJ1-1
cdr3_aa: CAWSAQGDTEAFF
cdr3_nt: TGTGCCTGGAGTGCTCAAGGGGACACTGAAGCTTTCTTT

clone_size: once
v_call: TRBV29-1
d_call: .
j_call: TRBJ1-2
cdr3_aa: CSVEEDSRDYGYTF
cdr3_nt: TGCAGCGTTGAAGAGGACAGCCGGGACTATGGCTACACCTTC

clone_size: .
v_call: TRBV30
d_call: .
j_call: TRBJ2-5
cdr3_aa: CAWSARRTEKRETQYF
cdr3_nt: TGTGCCTGGAGTGCGAGGAGGACCGAAAAAAGGGAGACCCAGTACTTC

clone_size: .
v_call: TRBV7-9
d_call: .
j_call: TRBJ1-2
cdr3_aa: CASSLVTGYGYTF
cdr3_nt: TGTGCCAGCAGCTTAGTTACAGGGTATGGCTACACCTTC

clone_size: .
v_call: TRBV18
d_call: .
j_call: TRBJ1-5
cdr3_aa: CASSPETAGLPQHF
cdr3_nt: TGTGCCAGCTCACCTGAGACAGCCGGGCTGCCCCAGCATTTT

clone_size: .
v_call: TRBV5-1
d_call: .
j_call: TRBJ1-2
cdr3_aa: CASSLGGQGNYGYTF
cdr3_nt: TGCGCCAGCAGCTTGGGAGGTCAGGGGAACTATGGCTACACCTTC

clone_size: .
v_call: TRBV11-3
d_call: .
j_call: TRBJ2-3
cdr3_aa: CASSTQGSHTQYF
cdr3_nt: TGTGCCAGCAGCACACAGGGTTCACATACGCAGTATTTT

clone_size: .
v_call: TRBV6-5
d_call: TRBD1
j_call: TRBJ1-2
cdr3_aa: CASSPVDRGYGYTF
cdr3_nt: TGTGCCAGCAGTCCCGTAGACAGGGGCTATGGCTACACCTTC

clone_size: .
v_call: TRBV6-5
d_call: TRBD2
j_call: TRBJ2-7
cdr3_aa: CASSRLGEGPEQYF
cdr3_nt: TGTGCCAGCAGTCGCCTAGGGGAGGGGCCCGAGCAGTACTTC

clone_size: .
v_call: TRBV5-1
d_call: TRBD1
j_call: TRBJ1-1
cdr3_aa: CASSLGGQVLTEAFF
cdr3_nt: TGCGCCAGCAGCTTGGGGGGACAGGTCCTCACTGAAGCTTTCTTT

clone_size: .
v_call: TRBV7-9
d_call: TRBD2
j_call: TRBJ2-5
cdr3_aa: CASLQTSGVETQYF
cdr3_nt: TGTGCCAGCCTCCAAACTAGCGGGGTAGAGACCCAGTACTTC

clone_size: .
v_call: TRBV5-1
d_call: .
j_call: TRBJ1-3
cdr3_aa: CASSPGEASGNTIYF
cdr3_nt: TGCGCCAGCAGCCCGGGGGAGGCCTCTGGAAACACCATATATTTT

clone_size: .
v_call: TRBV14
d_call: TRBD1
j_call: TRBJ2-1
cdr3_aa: CASSQLRDRVYNEQFF
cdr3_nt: TGTGCCAGCAGCCAGCTCCGGGACAGAGTGTACAATGAGCAGTTCTTC

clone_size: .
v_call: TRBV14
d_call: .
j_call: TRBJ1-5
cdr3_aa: CASSQEAQPQHF
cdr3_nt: TGTGCCAGCAGCCAAGAGGCTCAGCCCCAGCATTTT

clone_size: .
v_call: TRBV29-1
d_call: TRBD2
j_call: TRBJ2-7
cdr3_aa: CSVEVSSGAYEQYF
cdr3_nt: TGCAGCGTTGAAGTTTCTAGCGGGGCATACGAGCAGTACTTC

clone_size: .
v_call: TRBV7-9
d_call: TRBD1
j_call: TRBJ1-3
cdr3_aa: CASSPRQGYGNTIYF
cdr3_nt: TGTGCCAGCAGCCCCCGACAGGGGTATGGAAACACCATATATTTT

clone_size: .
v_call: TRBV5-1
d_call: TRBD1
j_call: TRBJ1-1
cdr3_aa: CASSLTGTGGLTEAFF
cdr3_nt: TGCGCCAGCAGCTTAACCGGGACAGGGGGCCTAACTGAAGCTTTCTTT

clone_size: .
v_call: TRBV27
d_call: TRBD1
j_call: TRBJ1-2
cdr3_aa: CASSPRSGQGAYYGYTF
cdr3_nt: TGTGCCAGCAGTCCGCGGTCGGGACAGGGGGCTTACTATGGCTACACCTTC

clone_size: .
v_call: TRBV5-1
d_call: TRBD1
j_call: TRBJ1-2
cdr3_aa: CASSRPDRAGGYTF
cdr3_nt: TGCGCCAGCAGCCGTCCTGACAGGGCTGGAGGCTACACCTTC

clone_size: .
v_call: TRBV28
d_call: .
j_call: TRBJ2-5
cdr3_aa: CASSLTGGPRETQYF
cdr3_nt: TGTGCCAGCAGTTTGACGGGGGGCCCAAGGGAGACCCAGTACTTC

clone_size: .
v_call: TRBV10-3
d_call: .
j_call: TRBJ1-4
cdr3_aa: CAISESPGNEKLFF
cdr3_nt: TGTGCCATCAGTGAGTCGCCGGGAAATGAAAAACTGTTTTTT

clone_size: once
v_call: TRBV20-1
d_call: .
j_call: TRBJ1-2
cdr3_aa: CSAPDRHGYTF
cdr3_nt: TGCAGTGCCCCGGACAGACATGGCTACACCTTC

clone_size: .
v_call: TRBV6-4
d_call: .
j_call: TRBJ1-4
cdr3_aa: CASGGGRSTNEKLFF
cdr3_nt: TGTGCCAGCGGGGGGGGGCGATCAACTAATGAAAAACTGTTTTTT

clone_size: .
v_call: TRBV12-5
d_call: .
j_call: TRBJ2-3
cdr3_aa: CASGSPWWGGASNLFSTDTQYF
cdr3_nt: TGTGCTAGTGGTTCCCCCTGGTGGGGGGGCGCCAGTAACCTGTTTAGCACAGATACGCAGTATTTT

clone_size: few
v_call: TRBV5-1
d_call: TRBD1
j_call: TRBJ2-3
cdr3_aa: CASSFGGTGGTDTQYF
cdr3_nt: TGCGCCAGCAGCTTTGGCGGGACAGGGGGCACAGATACGCAGTATTTT

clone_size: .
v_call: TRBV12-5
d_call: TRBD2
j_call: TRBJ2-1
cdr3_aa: CASGLVFLAGDLSYNEQFF
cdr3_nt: TGTGCTAGTGGTTTGGTATTTCTAGCGGGGGACCTCTCCTACAATGAGCAGTTCTTC

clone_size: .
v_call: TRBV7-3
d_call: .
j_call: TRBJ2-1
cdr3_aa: CASSLRGGASYNEQFF
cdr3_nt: TGTGCCAGCAGCTTAAGGGGCGGGGCTTCCTACAATGAGCAGTTCTTC

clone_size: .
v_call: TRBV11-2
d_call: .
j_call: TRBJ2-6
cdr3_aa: CASSWHATGVSGANVLTF
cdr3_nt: TGTGCCAGCAGCTGGCACGCGACGGGGGTATCTGGGGCCAACGTCCTGACTTTC

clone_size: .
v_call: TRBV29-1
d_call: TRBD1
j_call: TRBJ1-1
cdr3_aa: CSVRQGLTEAFF
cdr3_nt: TGCAGCGTGAGACAGGGGCTTACTGAAGCTTTCTTT

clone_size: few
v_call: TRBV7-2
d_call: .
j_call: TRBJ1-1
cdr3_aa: CASSLGVRLMNTEAFF
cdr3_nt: TGTGCCAGCAGCTTAGGCGTCAGGCTTATGAACACTGAAGCTTTCTTT

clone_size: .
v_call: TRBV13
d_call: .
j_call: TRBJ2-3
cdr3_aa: CASSRPGNTDTQYF
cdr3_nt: TGTGCCAGCAGCCGACCCGGGAACACAGATACGCAGTATTTT